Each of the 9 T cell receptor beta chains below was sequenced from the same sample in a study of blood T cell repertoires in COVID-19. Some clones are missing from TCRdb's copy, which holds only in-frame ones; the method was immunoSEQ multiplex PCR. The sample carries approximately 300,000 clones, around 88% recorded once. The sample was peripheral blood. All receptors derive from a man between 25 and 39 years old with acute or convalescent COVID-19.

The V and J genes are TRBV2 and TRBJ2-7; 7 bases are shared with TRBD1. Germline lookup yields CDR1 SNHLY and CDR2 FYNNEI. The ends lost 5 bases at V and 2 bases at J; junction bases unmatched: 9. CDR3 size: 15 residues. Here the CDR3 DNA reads TGTGCCAGCAGTTACCAGGGGGTACCTCCCTACGAGCAGTACTTC. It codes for CASSYQGVPPYEQYF.

The DNA of the CDR3 is TGTGCCAGCAGTTACCCTAAGCGGAACACCGGGGAGCTGTTTTTT. This gives the protein CASSYPKRNTGELFF. The genes are TRBV6-6 and TRBJ2-2; D ambiguous. V lost 2 bases and J 1 base, leaving 8 bases between the germline ends. Germline-derived CDR1 and CDR2 are MNHNY and SVGAGI (reference sequence). This CDR3 has 15 residues.

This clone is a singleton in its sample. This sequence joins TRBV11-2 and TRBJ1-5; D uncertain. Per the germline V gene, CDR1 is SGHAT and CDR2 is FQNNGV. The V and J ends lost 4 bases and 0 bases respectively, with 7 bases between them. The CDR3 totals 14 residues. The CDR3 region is CASSYRGSNQPQHF. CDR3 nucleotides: TGTGCCAGCAGCTATCGGGGTAGCAATCAGCCCCAGCATTTT.

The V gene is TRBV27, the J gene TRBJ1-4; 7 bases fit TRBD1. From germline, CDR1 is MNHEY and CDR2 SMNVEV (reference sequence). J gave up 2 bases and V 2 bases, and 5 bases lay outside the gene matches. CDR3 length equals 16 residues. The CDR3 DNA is TGTGCCAGCAGTTTAAGAGGGGGCGGCACTAATGAAAAACTGTTTTTT. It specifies CASSLRGGGTNEKLFF. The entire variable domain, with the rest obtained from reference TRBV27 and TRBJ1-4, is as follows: EAQVTQNPRYLITVTGKKLTVTCSQNMNHEYMSWYRQDPGLGLRQIYYSMNVEVTDKGDVPEGYKVSRKEKRNFPLILESPSPNQTSLYFCASSLRGGGTNEKLFFGSGTQLSVL.

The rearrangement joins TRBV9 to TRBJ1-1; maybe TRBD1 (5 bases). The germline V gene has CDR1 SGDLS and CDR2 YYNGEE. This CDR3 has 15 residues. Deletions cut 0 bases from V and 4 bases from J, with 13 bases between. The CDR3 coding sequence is TGTGCCAGCAGCGTAGGAGTCGGGGGGACCACTGAAGCTTTCTTT. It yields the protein CASSVGVGGTTEAFF.

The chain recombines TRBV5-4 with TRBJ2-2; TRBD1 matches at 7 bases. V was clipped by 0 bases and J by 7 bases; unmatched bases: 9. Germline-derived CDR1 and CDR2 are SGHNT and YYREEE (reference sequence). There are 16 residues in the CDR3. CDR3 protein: CASSLGQGERGGELFF. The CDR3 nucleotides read TGTGCCAGCAGCTTGGGACAGGGCGAGAGGGGCGGGGAGCTGTTTTTT.

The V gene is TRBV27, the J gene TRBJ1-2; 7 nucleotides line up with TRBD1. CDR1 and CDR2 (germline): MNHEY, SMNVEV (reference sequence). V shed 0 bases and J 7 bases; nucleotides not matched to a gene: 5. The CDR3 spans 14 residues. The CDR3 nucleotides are TGTGCCAGCAGTTTATCAAAGGGGGCGCGTGGCTACACCTTC. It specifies CASSLSKGARGYTF.

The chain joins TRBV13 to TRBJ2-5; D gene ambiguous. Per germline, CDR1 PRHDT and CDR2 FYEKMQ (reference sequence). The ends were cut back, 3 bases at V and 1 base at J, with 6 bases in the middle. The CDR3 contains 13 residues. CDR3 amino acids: CASSFQAQETQYF. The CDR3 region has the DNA TGTGCCAGCAGCTTCCAGGCCCAAGAGACCCAGTACTTC.

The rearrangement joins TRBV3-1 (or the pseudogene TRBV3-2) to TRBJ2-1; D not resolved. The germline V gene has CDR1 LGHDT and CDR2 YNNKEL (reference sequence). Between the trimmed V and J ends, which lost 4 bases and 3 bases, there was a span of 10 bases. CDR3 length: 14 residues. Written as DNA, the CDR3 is TGTGCCAGCAGCCCCCCTCGGAGCTACAATGAGCAGTTCTTC. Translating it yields CASSPPRSYNEQFF.